The source of this TCR beta chain is a study of shared clonotypes between healthy human individuals. CD45RO-negative cells were positively selected for CCR7, leaving out terminally differentiated effector memory CD45RA+ cells. The repertoire was sequenced with immunoSEQ multiplex PCR; TCRdb's copy has only in-frame clones and lacks some. The sample includes millions of clones, 90% to 95% of them seen just once. Germline trimming cut 3 bases from V and 2 bases from J; bases unmatched to any gene: 2. The V gene's germline CDR1 is SGHTA and CDR2 FQGNSA. The CDR3 sequence is 14 residues long. This rearrangement joins TRBV7-2 to TRBJ1-2, with 8 bases that match TRBD1. The sequence came from a young man in good health. Some clones in this sample may be carry-over from other donors' samples. What was sequenced was naive CD8+ T cells from PBMCs. CDR3: CASSLTGANYGYTF. DNA for the CDR3: TGTGCCAGCAGCTTGACAGGGGCGAACTATGGCTACACCTTC.